Shown below are 21 T cell receptor beta chains from a single sample sequenced in a study of blood T cell repertoires in COVID-19. Libraries were prepared by immunoSEQ multiplex PCR; TCRdb keeps only in-frame clonotypes and omits some of them. The table records under 130,000 clones, roughly 90% of them present only once. The source material was peripheral blood. The receptors were sampled from a woman in her sixties with acute or convalescent COVID-19.

In its sample, this clone was seen a few times. The V gene is TRBV7-2, the J gene TRBJ1-2, with D hard to call. Trimming took off 1 base at V and 4 bases at J, with 25 bases between the two ends. CDR3 length: 19 residues. Germline-derived CDR1 and CDR2 are SGHTA and FQGNSA. The CDR3 region is CASSLGVRRAITSGYGYTF. CDR3 nucleotides: TGTGCCAGCAGCTTAGGGGTGAGGAGGGCCATAACCTCTGGCTATGGCTACACCTTC. The full variable domain, with the rest looked up from reference TRBV7-2 and TRBJ1-2, is GAGVSQSPSNKVTEKGKDVELRCDPISGHTALYWYRQSLGQGLEFLIYFQGNSAPDKSGLPSDRFSAERTGGSVSTLTIQRTQQEDSAVYLCASSLGVRRAITSGYGYTFGSGTRLTVV.

The chain links TRBV6-5 to TRBJ2-2; 8 nucleotides match TRBD1. The germline CDR1 and CDR2 sequences are MNHEY and SVGAGI. The CDR3 loop spans 15 amino acids. J lost 1 base, V lost 2 bases, and 0 bases had no gene match. The CDR3 region has the DNA TGTGCCAGCAGTTACGGGACAGGGAACACCGGGGAGCTGTTTTTT. It encodes CASSYGTGNTGELFF.

This clone was counted a single time. The V call is TRBV7-3, the J call TRBJ2-1; D gene ambiguous. The CDR3 length is 15 residues. Per the germline V gene, CDR1 is SGHTA and CDR2 is FQGTGA. Trimming left V 2 bases short and J 1 base short, with 9 bases between. This CDR3 is CASSLSHSSYNEQFF. The CDR3 DNA is TGTGCCAGCAGCTTATCCCACAGTTCCTACAATGAGCAGTTCTTC. Full variable domain (outside the CDR3, taken from reference TRBV7-3 and TRBJ2-1): GAGVSQTPSNKVTEKGKYVELRCDPISGHTALYWYRQSLGQGPEFLIYFQGTGAADDSGLPNDRFFAVRPEGSVSTLKIQRTERGDSAVYLCASSLSHSSYNEQFFGPGTRLTVL.

This chain connects TRBV27 to TRBJ1-1, with 7 bases that match TRBD1. The CDR3 loop spans 17 amino acids. V was pared by 2 bases and J by 2 bases, with 11 bases of the junction left unmatched. The germline V gene has CDR1 MNHEY and CDR2 SMNVEV (reference sequence). CDR3 amino acids: CASSLTTGPKKNTEAFF. CDR3 nucleotide sequence: TGTGCCAGCAGTTTAACGACAGGGCCGAAGAAAAACACTGAAGCTTTCTTT.

This chain joins TRBV27 and TRBJ1-6, with 7 bases lining up with TRBD1. The CDR3 loop spans 16 amino acids. The germline V gene encodes CDR1 MNHEY and CDR2 SMNVEV (reference sequence). Trimming removed 7 bases from V and 7 bases from J; junction bases left unmatched: 13. As DNA, the CDR3 is TGTGCCAGCAAGATATTCCTACAGGGGACGAATTCACCCCTCCACTTT. Amino acids: CASKIFLQGTNSPLHF.

This chain links TRBV3-1 (or the pseudogene TRBV3-2) with TRBJ2-3; TRBD2 matches at 11 bases. This CDR3 spans 16 amino acids. Germline CDR1 is LGHDT and CDR2 is YNNKEL (reference sequence). The ends lost 1 base at V and 8 bases at J; junction bases unmatched: 8. Here the CDR3 DNA reads TGTGCCAGCAGCCAAGTCCCCGCCGGGACTAGCGGTACGCAGTATTTT. Encoded protein: CASSQVPAGTSGTQYF.

This clone has just one count. This rearrangement joins TRBV6-6 to TRBJ1-1; D perhaps matches TRBD1 (6 bases). V gave up 11 bases and J gave up 4 bases, with 14 bases separating them. Germline lookup yields CDR1 MNHNY and CDR2 SVGAGI (reference sequence). This CDR3 contains 12 residues. The CDR3 spells CAAWEGVTEAFF. CDR3 DNA: TGTGCCGCGTGGGAGGGGGTCACTGAAGCTTTCTTT.

J is TRBJ1-1 and V is TRBV18, with D possibly being TRBD1 (6 bases). This CDR3 spans 15 amino acids. Trimming left V 6 bases short and J 1 base short, with 15 bases between. Germline V lookup: CDR1 KGHSH, CDR2 LQKENI. The DNA of the CDR3 is TGTGCCAGCTCGGCGGGGGGCAAGCAGAACACTGAAGCTTTCTTT. This encodes CASSAGGKQNTEAFF. Looking up the rest from reference TRBV18 and TRBJ1-1 gives the full variable domain: NAGVMQNPRHLVRRRGQEARLRCSPMKGHSHVYWYRQLPEEGLKFMVYLQKENIIDESGMPKERFSAEFPKEGPSILRIQQVVRGDSAAYFCASSAGGKQNTEAFFGQGTRLTVV.

This sequence joins TRBV7-9 and TRBJ2-5; 10 bases map to TRBD2. V lost 5 bases and J lost 3; bases outside the gene matches: 6. CDR1 and CDR2 from the germline V gene are SEHNR and FQNEAQ (reference sequence). CDR3 length: 15 residues. CDR3 DNA: TGTGCCAGCAGCCCATCCGGGACTAGCGAAGAGACCCAGTACTTC. It yields the protein CASSPSGTSEETQYF.

The J gene is TRBJ1-3, the V gene TRBV6-5; D uncertain. Germline V CDR1 and CDR2: MNHEY, SVGAGI. The CDR3 extends over 12 amino acids. V was clipped by 7 bases and J by 2 bases, with 6 bases between them. As DNA, the CDR3 is TGTGCCAGCATCTCCCCTGGAAACACCATATATTTT. Protein product: CASISPGNTIYF.

The CDR3 DNA sequence: TGTGCCAGTAAAGCCGACAGAATGAACACTGAAGCTTTCTTT. Its translation: CASKADRMNTEAFF. The rearrangement links TRBV19 to TRBJ1-1, with D perhaps TRBD1 (5 bases). The CDR3 consists of 14 residues. From germline, CDR1 is LNHDA and CDR2 SQIVND (reference sequence). The V and J ends lost 7 bases and 0 bases respectively, with 12 bases between them.

The V and J genes are TRBV6-5 and TRBJ2-3; D might be TRBD1 (6 bases). CDR1 is MNHEY, CDR2 SVGAGI, per germline. This CDR3 contains 14 residues. V lost 2 bases and J lost 3, with 9 bases in between. Here the CDR3 reads CASSYLQGTDTQYF. CDR3 sequence (DNA): TGTGCCAGCAGTTACCTACAGGGTACAGATACGCAGTATTTT.

The CDR3 reads CASSVGGQGWYGYTF. The CDR3 nucleotides are TGTGCCAGCAGCGTAGGAGGACAGGGTTGGTATGGCTACACCTTC. This chain joins TRBV9 and TRBJ1-2; 8 positions agree with TRBD1. Germline V gene data show CDR1 as SGDLS and CDR2 as YYNGEE. CDR3 length: 15 amino acids. J gave up 5 bases and V 0 bases, and 6 bases lay outside the gene matches. Supplemented by reference TRBV9 and TRBJ1-2, the full variable domain reads DSGVTQTPKHLITATGQRVTLRCSPRSGDLSVYWYQQSLDQGLQFLIQYYNGEERAKGNILERFSAQQFPDLHSELNLSSLELGDSALYFCASSVGGQGWYGYTFGSGTRLTVV.

V usage is TRBV12-2 and J usage is TRBJ1-5. TRBV12-2 is annotated as a pseudogene. The CDR3 is made up of 17 amino acids. DNA of the CDR3: TGTGCAAGTCGCTTAGCGCTTCTAGTCTTTAGCAATCAGCCCCAGCATTTT. Translating it yields CASRLALLVFSNQPQHF.

The chain has TRBV5-4 and TRBJ2-3, with 9 bases lining up with TRBD1. V dropped 4 bases and J dropped 4; count of bases not matched to a gene: 7. The CDR3 runs 15 residues. Looked up from germline, CDR1 is SGHNT and CDR2 is YYREEE (reference sequence). This CDR3 reads CASSPRTGEADTQYF. The CDR3 DNA is TGTGCCAGCAGCCCTCGGACAGGGGAAGCAGATACGCAGTATTTT.

The genes are TRBV12-3 or TRBV12-4 and TRBJ2-5; the match to TRBD1 covers 7 bases. This CDR3 is built from 13 residues. The ends lost 3 bases at V and 5 bases at J; junction bases unmatched: 3. CDR3 sequence reads: CASSLGQSETQYF. The CDR3 coding sequence is TGTGCCAGCAGTTTGGGACAGTCGGAGACCCAGTACTTC.

The chain employs TRBV25-1 and TRBJ2-3; TRBD2 is a possible D gene (6 bases). V was shortened by 3 bases and J by 5 bases, with 12 bases between the two germline ends. Germline V lookup: CDR1 MGHDK, CDR2 SYGVNS. There are 14 residues in the CDR3. For the CDR3, the DNA is TGTGCCAGCAGTGACCGCGGGACGGGAGATACGCAGTATTTT. Translating gives CASSDRGTGDTQYF.

This chain joins TRBV18 and TRBJ2-1, with a tentative D call TRBD2 (6 bases). Germline CDR1 is KGHSH and CDR2 is LQKENI. The V end was cut by 2 bases, the J end by 8 bases, with 22 bases between. The CDR3 sequence is 17 residues long. The CDR3 here is CASSPRLVEGYNDEQFF. CDR3 in DNA: TGTGCCAGCTCACCAAGACTGGTGGAGGGGTACAACGATGAGCAGTTCTTC.

V usage is TRBV30 and J usage is TRBJ2-3; a weak D match, TRBD2 (6 bases). Germline loops: CDR1 GTSNPN, CDR2 SVGIG (reference sequence). This CDR3 is 13 amino acids long. The V end lost 3 bases, the J end lost 5 bases, and 12 bases lay between the germline ends. CDR3 residues: CAWSIGGVDTQYF. The CDR3 coding sequence is TGTGCCTGGAGCATAGGCGGGGTAGATACGCAGTATTTT.

The J gene is TRBJ1-6, the V gene TRBV2; weak D call: TRBD1 (6 bases). The CDR3 is made up of 16 amino acids. Deletions cut 6 bases from V and 5 bases from J, with 17 bases between. Per the germline V gene, CDR1 is SNHLY and CDR2 is FYNNEI. The CDR3 coding sequence is TGTGCCAGCAGCCGGACAGCACCTGTTAATAATTCACCCCTCCACTTT. Protein sequence: CASSRTAPVNNSPLHF.

This rearrangement joins TRBV7-2 to TRBJ2-7; 8 nucleotides match TRBD2. Germline trimming cut 1 base from V and 3 bases from J; bases unmatched to any gene: 5. This CDR3 has 15 amino acids. CDR1 and CDR2 from the germline V gene are SGHTA and FQGNSA. The CDR3 region has the DNA TGTGCCAGCAGCTTAGATCCTAGCGGGTACTACGAGCAGTACGTC. This translates into CASSLDPSGYYEQYV.